The clone carrying this T cell receptor beta chain was seen ten or more times. Sequenced by immunoSEQ multiplex PCR; TCRdb stores in-frame clones only, minus some. There are about 96,000 clones in the sample; over 40% occur only once, and about 15% lies in the top ten. V gave up 3 bases and J gave up 0 bases, with 11 bases separating them. The CDR3 totals 15 residues. Per the germline V gene, CDR1 is LNHNV and CDR2 is YYDKDF (reference sequence). All donors were healthy HIV-negative adults lacking recent acute infections or vaccinations. The sample originates from a study of shared clonotypes between healthy human individuals.

The sequence was obtained from a woman in her thirties or forties in good health. Some clones in this sample may be carry-over from other donors' samples. The chain recombines TRBV15 with TRBJ1-1; D call uncertain. The sample consisted of PBMCs. The CDR3 here is CATSSGWPMNTEAFF. The CDR3 DNA reads TGTGCCACCAGCAGCGGTTGGCCTATGAACACTGAAGCTTTCTTT.